This passage covers 20 T cell receptor beta chains from one sample sequenced in a study of blood T cell repertoires in COVID-19. Produced via immunoSEQ multiplex PCR; TCRdb's table is partial and in-frame only. The sample lists tens of thousands of clones, roughly 87% occurring once. Sequencing was performed on peripheral blood. The receptor set was obtained from a woman aged 45-65 years with active or convalescent COVID-19.

The rearrangement links TRBV7-3 to TRBJ2-2; 11 bases align to TRBD2. CDR1 is SGHTA, CDR2 FQGTGA, per germline. Trimming at V came to 3 bases and at J to 2 bases, leaving 2 bases not matched to a gene. The CDR3 runs 16 residues. The CDR3 nucleotides are TGTGCCAGCAGCTTGGGACTAGCGGTAAACACCGGGGAGCTGTTTTTT. It is translated as CASSLGLAVNTGELFF.

This chain links TRBV11-2 with TRBJ1-3, with 7 bases fitting TRBD1. Germline V gene data show CDR1 as SGHAT and CDR2 as FQNNGV. The V segment lost 5 bases and the J segment 0 bases; nucleotides outside the gene matches: 7. CDR3 length: 16 residues. The DNA of the CDR3 is TGTGCCAGCAGCCCTGGACAGGTCAGCTCTGGAAACACCATATATTTT. This sequence encodes CASSPGQVSSGNTIYF.

This clone was found many times. The CDR3 protein is CSASALAGKTQYF. The CDR3 DNA sequence: TGCAGTGCTAGTGCACTAGCGGGGAAGACCCAGTACTTC. The chain recombines TRBV20-1 with TRBJ2-5, with TRBD2 identical over 10 bases. Germline trimming cut 3 bases from V and 6 bases from J; bases unmatched to any gene: 4. The CDR3 runs 13 residues. The V gene's germline CDR1 is DFQATT and CDR2 SNEGSKA (reference sequence).

This clone was observed a handful of times. The rearrangement joins TRBV5-1 to TRBJ2-7, with a tentative D call TRBD1 (6 bases). From germline, CDR1 is SGHRS and CDR2 YFSETQ. This CDR3 has 15 residues. Trimming took 6 bases from V and 2 from J, leaving 18 bases between them. The CDR3 DNA sequence: TGCGCCAGCACCGCAGGGGCTGCAGAGACCTACGAGCAGTACTTC. Amino acids: CASTAGAAETYEQYF.

This chain joins TRBV30 and TRBJ2-7; D is uncertain. V shed 0 bases and J shed 3 bases, with 6 bases lying between them. Germline lookup yields CDR1 GTSNPN and CDR2 SVGIG (reference sequence). The CDR3 loop spans 12 amino acids. For the CDR3, the DNA is TGTGCCTGGAGTGTACAAGACTACGAGCAGTACTTC. This encodes CAWSVQDYEQYF.

This chain connects TRBV6-6 to TRBJ1-1; no clear D. V gave up 4 bases and J gave up 4 bases, with 16 bases separating them. CDR3 length: 15 residues. Germline V CDR1 and CDR2: MNHNY, SVGAGI (reference sequence). For the CDR3, the DNA is TGTGCCAGCAGTTCAGGCAGGTTAAAAGGCACTGAAGCTTTCTTT. Amino acids: CASSSGRLKGTEAFF.

The rearrangement joins TRBV9 to TRBJ1-2, with D possibly TRBD1 on 5 matching bases. The CDR3 contains 13 residues. CDR1 and CDR2 from the germline V gene are SGDLS and YYNGEE. Trimming pared 6 bases from V and 13 bases from J, leaving 22 bases between. CDR3 sequence reads: CASNFRGGTDPTF. CDR3 in DNA: TGTGCCAGCAACTTCCGGGGGGGGACGGACCCCACCTTC.

The chain carries TRBV28 and TRBJ1-3; perhaps TRBD1 as D (5 bases). V was pared by 7 bases and J by 0 bases, with 16 bases between. The germline V gene has CDR1 MDHEN and CDR2 SYDVKM. CDR3 length: 16 residues. CDR3: CASTAPGHHSGNTIYF. CDR3 nucleotides: TGTGCCAGCACCGCCCCAGGGCACCACTCTGGAAACACCATATATTTT.

J is TRBJ2-3 and V is TRBV28, with 9 bases aligning to TRBD2. The V gene's germline CDR1 is MDHEN and CDR2 SYDVKM. This CDR3 spans 16 amino acids. The V gene end was trimmed by 5 bases and the J gene end by 7 bases; junction bases not matched to a gene: 13. As DNA, the CDR3 is TGTGCCAGCAGTCACAGGGCGGGGGGGCTCAAAAATACGCAGTATTTT. Amino acid sequence: CASSHRAGGLKNTQYF.

This chain uses TRBV30 with TRBJ1-1, with no clear D. CDR1 and CDR2 from the germline V gene are GTSNPN and SVGIG (reference sequence). This CDR3 has 11 residues. V was shortened by 4 bases and J by 10 bases, with 13 bases between the two germline ends. CDR3 bases: TGTGCCTGGACCCATGAGGGTGGAGCTTTCTTT. Residues: CAWTHEGGAFF. The full variable domain, completed using reference TRBV30 and TRBJ1-1, is SQTIHQWPATLVQPVGSPLSLECTVEGTSNPNLYWYRQAAGRGLQLLFYSVGIGQISSEVPQNLSASRPQDRQFILSSKKLLLSDSGFYLCAWTHEGGAFFGQGTRLTVV.

The genes are TRBV11-2 and TRBJ1-6; a weak D match, TRBD1 (5 bases). CDR1 is SGHAT, CDR2 FQNNGV, per germline. The CDR3 is 14 residues long. V lost 2 bases to trimming and J lost 8 bases, with 10 bases between them. The CDR3 protein is CASSLQGGHSPLHF. As DNA, the CDR3 is TGTGCCAGCAGCTTACAGGGAGGTCATTCACCCCTCCACTTT.

The chain recombines TRBV20-1 with TRBJ1-5; no definite D call. In germline, CDR1 is DFQATT, CDR2 SNEGSKA (reference sequence). This CDR3 is built from 16 residues. Trimming stripped 3 bases from V and 2 bases from J, with 17 bases between. The CDR3 DNA sequence: TGCAGTGCTAGTCCCCAAGATAGAGGTGGCAATCAGCCCCAGCATTTT. Amino acid sequence: CSASPQDRGGNQPQHF.

The CDR3 spells CASSLDGGNNSPLHF. DNA of the CDR3: TGTGCCAGCAGCTTAGATGGGGGGAACAATTCACCCCTCCACTTT. This chain joins TRBV7-6 and TRBJ1-6, with TRBD1 as a possible D gene (5 bases). CDR3 length equals 15 residues. Germline V gene data show CDR1 as SGHVS and CDR2 as FNYEAQ. The germline V and J ends were trimmed by 1 base and 7 bases, with 11 bases remaining between them.

The chain combines TRBV10-3 with TRBJ2-5, with 10 bases lining up with TRBD2. The CDR3 contains 14 residues. Germline V gene sequence: CDR1 ENHRY, CDR2 SYGVKD. The ends lost 9 bases at V and 5 bases at J; junction bases unmatched: 9. The CDR3 region is CAMRSGGAEETQYF. The CDR3 region has the DNA TGTGCCATGAGAAGCGGGGGGGCAGAGGAGACCCAGTACTTC.

The genes are TRBV19 and TRBJ2-7; D perhaps matches TRBD2 (5 bases). Per the germline V gene, CDR1 is LNHDA and CDR2 is SQIVND (reference sequence). This CDR3 is 12 amino acids long. Trimming stripped 8 bases from V and 2 bases from J, with 10 bases between. CDR3 sequence: CASGGGTYEQYF. CDR3 in DNA: TGTGCCAGTGGAGGCGGTACCTACGAGCAGTACTTC.

The chain links TRBV29-1 to TRBJ1-1; D perhaps matches TRBD1 (5 bases). V lost 6 bases, J lost 1 base, and 15 bases lay in between. This CDR3 has 14 amino acids. The germline CDR1 and CDR2 sequences are SQVTM and ANQGSEA. The CDR3 DNA is TGCAGCGTCTGGAGGAGGGGCCAGAACACTGAAGCTTTCTTT. Residues: CSVWRRGQNTEAFF.

The CDR3 DNA reads as TGTGCCATCAGTGAGGGCGGGGCGCAGTTCTTC. Its translation: CAISEGGAQFF. V is TRBV10-3 and J is TRBJ2-1, with D perhaps matching TRBD2 (6 bases). There are 11 residues in the CDR3. V gave up 2 bases and J gave up 12 bases, with 8 bases separating them. Germline-derived CDR1 and CDR2 are ENHRY and SYGVKD.

The V gene is TRBV20-1, the J gene TRBJ1-2; TRBD1 matches at 11 bases. V dropped 3 bases and J dropped 4; count of bases not matched to a gene: 4. Per germline, CDR1 DFQATT and CDR2 SNEGSKA (reference sequence). This CDR3 region has 14 residues. DNA of the CDR3: TGCAGTGCTAGTCCCGGGACAGGGGGCTATGGCTACACCTTC. This encodes CSASPGTGGYGYTF.

This chain joins TRBV11-3 and TRBJ1-1; D unclear. This CDR3 contains 13 residues. The V end was cut by 3 bases, the J end by 3 bases, with 8 bases between. CDR1 and CDR2 (germline): SGHNT, YENEEA. The DNA of the CDR3 is TGTGCCAGCAGCTTTAACCGCGACACTGAAGCTTTCTTT. Translating gives CASSFNRDTEAFF.

The chain links TRBV30 to TRBJ1-3; 7 positions agree with TRBD1. There are 15 residues in the CDR3. V trimming: 2 bases; J trimming: 0 bases; junction bases outside the gene matches: 4. The V gene's germline CDR1 is GTSNPN and CDR2 SVGIG (reference sequence). The CDR3 sequence is CAWSYRGTSGNTIYF. The CDR3 DNA is TGTGCCTGGAGTTACAGGGGTACCTCTGGAAACACCATATATTTT.